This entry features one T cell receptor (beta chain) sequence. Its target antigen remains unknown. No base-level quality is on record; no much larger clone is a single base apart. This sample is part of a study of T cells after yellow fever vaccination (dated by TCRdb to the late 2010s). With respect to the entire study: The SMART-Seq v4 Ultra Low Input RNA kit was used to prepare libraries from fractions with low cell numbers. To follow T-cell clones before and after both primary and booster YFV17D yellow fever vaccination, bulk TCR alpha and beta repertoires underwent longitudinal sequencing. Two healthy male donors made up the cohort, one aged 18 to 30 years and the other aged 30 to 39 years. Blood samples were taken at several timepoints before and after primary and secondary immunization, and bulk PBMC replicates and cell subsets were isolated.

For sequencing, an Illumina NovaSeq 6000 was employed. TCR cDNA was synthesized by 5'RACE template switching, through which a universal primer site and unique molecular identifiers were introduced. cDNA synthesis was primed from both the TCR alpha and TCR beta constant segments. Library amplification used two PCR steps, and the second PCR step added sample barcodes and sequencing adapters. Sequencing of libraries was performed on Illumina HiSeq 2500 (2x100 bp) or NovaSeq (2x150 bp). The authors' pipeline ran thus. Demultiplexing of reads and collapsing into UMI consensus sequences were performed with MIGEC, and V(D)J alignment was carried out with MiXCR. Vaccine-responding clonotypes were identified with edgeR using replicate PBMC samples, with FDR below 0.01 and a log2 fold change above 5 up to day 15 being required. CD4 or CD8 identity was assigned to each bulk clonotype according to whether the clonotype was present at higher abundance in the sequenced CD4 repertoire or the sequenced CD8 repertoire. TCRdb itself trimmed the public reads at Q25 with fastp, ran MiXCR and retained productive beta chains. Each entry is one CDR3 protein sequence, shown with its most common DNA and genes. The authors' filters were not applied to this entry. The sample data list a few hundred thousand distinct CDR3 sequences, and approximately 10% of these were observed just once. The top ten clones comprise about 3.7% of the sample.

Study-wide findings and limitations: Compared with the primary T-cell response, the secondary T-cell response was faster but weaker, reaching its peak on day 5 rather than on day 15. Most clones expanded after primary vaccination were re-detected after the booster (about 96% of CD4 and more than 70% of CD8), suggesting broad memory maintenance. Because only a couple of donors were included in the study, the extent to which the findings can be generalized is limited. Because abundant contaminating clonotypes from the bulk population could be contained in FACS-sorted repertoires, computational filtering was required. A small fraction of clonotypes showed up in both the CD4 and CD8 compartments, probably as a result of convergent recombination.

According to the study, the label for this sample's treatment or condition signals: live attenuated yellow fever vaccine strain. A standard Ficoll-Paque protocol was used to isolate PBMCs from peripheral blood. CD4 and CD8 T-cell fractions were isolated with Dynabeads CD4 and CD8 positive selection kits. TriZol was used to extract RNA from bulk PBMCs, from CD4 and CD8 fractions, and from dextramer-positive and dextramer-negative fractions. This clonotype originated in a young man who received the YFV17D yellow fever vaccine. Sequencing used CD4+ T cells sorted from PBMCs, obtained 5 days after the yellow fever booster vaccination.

The base sequence is TGTGCCAGCAGGTACCTCATCCTCACCGGGGAGCTGTTTTTT. The translation is CASRYLILTGELFF. This receptor chain uses TRBV7-2 and TRBJ2-2, with the D gene uncertain. The CDR3, cysteine through phenylalanine, is 14 amino acids long. Here the CDR3 DNA is all that survives: 42 bases in frame from base 1. V was cut back by 6 bases and J by 4 bases, leaving a gap of 12 bases between them. The germline V gene gives CDR1 as SGHTA and CDR2 as FQGNSA.